Included here is one T cell receptor beta chain sequence, with context. Its antigen remains unknown. Coculturing at 37°C lasted about six days for the mixed lymphocyte reaction cells. Assay: immunoSEQ multiplex PCR; the TCRdb copy retains only in-frame clones and omits some. The sample contains about 20,000 clones, more than 35% of which appear only once. This CDR3 region has 13 residues. CDR1 MDHEN and CDR2 SYDVKM come from the germline V gene. The V segment lost 7 bases and the J segment 5 bases; nucleotides outside the gene matches: 6. These data originate in a study of siplizumab effects on memory and regulatory T cells. Findings and limits, study-wide: Naive T cell populations appeared to exhibit greater diversity than memory cells and appeared to be major alloresponse contributors.

The sequenced sample consisted of CFSE-low (dividing) CD4+ T cells sorted from an allogeneic mixed lymphocyte reaction. The source of this sequence is a human donor in good health; the cells came from an allogeneic mixed lymphocyte reaction. The V call is TRBV28, the J call TRBJ1-2; TRBD1 matches at 8 bases. DNA for the CDR3: TGTGCCAGCAACCCTGGACAGGGTTATGGCTACACCTTC. This translates into CASNPGQGYGYTF.